This TCR beta chain comes out of a study of blood T cell repertoires in COVID-19. Turning to the study itself: Italy, Spain and the United States were the sources of the convalescent and acute COVID-19 samples.

In the original analysis: Estimation of nucleated cell counts relied on the amplification of reference gene primers. The assay was immunoSEQ multiplex PCR, and TCRdb's table has in-frame clones only and misses some. V and J calls and clone size are given by that table; D and trimming were obtained from the DNA. The sample holds 96,000 or so clones, 90% seen once. Trimming took 8 bases from V and 1 from J; bases not matched to a gene: 8. This CDR3 is built from 13 residues. Germline V gene lookup returns CDR1 SQVTM and CDR2 ANQGSEA. The sequence was obtained from a man aged 60 to 69 with acute or convalescent COVID-19. Sequencing input: peripheral blood. The rearrangement links TRBV29-1 to TRBJ2-7; 7 positions match TRBD1. The CDR3 is CSTRQGGSYEQYF. CDR3 nucleotides: TGCAGCACGCGACAGGGCGGGTCCTACGAGCAGTACTTC.